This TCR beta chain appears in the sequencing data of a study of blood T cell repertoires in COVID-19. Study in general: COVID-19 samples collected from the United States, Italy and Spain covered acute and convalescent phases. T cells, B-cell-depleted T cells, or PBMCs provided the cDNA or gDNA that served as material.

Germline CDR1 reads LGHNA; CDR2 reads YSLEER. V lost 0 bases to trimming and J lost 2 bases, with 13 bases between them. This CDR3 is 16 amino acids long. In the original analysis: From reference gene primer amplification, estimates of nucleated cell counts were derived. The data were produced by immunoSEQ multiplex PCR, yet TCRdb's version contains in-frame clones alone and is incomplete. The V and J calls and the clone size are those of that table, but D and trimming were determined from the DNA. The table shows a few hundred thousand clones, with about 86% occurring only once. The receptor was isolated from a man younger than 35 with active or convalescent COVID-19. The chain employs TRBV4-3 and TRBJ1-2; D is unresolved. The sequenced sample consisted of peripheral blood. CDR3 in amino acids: CASSQEATGMNYGYTF. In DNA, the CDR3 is TGCGCCAGCAGCCAAGAGGCCACGGGTATGAACTATGGCTACACCTTC.